Each of the 25 T cell receptor beta chains below was sequenced from the same sample in a study of shared clonotypes between healthy human individuals (dated by TCRdb to the early 2020s). Libraries were built with the immunoSEQ multiplex PCR assay. Imported from immuneACCESS, the table was reduced by TCRdb to in-frame sequences with V and J called. These copies leave out some clones; in studies compared against another copy, an unresolved V gene accounts for under half, and the cause of the remainder is not known. The sample records about 530,000 clones, roughly 79% of which are singletons. The top ten clonotypes cover roughly an eighth of the sample. Material: PBMCs. These receptors came from a woman in her thirties or forties in good health. Some clones in this sample may be carry-over from other donors' samples.

The gene calls are TRBV10-3 and TRBJ1-2, with 8 bases fitting TRBD1. The ends lost 0 bases at V and 4 bases at J; junction bases unmatched: 4. Germline V gene lookup returns CDR1 ENHRY and CDR2 SYGVKD. The CDR3 runs to 15 residues. This CDR3 reads CAISESGQEGYGYTF. DNA of the CDR3: TGTGCCATCAGTGAGTCGGGACAGGAAGGCTATGGCTACACCTTC.

The chain recombines TRBV28 with TRBJ2-1; D is uncertain. The V end was cut by 2 bases, the J end by 0 bases, with 8 bases between. The CDR3 loop spans 15 amino acids. The germline gives CDR1 MDHEN, CDR2 SYDVKM. CDR3 residues: CASSLGLSSYNEQFF. Here the CDR3 DNA reads TGTGCCAGCAGTTTAGGGTTGAGCTCCTACAATGAGCAGTTCTTC.

The chain recombines TRBV5-4 with TRBJ2-7, with 7 nucleotides matching TRBD1. V lost 1 base to trimming and J lost 3 bases; unmatched junction nucleotides: 4. The CDR3 length is 14 residues. The germline V gene encodes CDR1 SGHNT and CDR2 YYREEE (reference sequence). Here the CDR3 DNA reads TGTGCCAGCAGCTTGAAAGGGGGCTTCTACGAGCAGTACTTC. Encoded protein: CASSLKGGFYEQYF. Variable domain in full (rest from reference TRBV5-4 and TRBJ2-7): ETGVTQSPTHLIKTRGQQVTLRCSSQSGHNTVSWYQQALGQGPQFIFQYYREEENGRGNFPPRFSGLQFPNYSSELNVNALELDDSALYLCASSLKGGFYEQYFGPGTRLTVT.

Turning to this clone: The same CDR3 can be traced to other DNA sequences in this sample. The V and J genes are TRBV9 and TRBJ1-3, with D possibly being TRBD1 (5 bases). The CDR3 totals 15 residues. With 2 bases removed from V and 0 bases from J, the gap between germline ends came to 9 bases. In germline, CDR1 is SGDLS, CDR2 YYNGEE. In DNA form, the CDR3 reads TGTGCCAGCAGCGTGGACGGGGGCTCTGGAAACACCATATATTTT. This sequence encodes CASSVDGGSGNTIYF.

The rearrangement uses TRBV19 and TRBJ2-5, with D perhaps matching TRBD2 (5 bases). The CDR3 runs 13 residues. Trimming removed 4 bases from V and 5 bases from J, with 11 bases in between. Germline V gene lookup returns CDR1 LNHDA and CDR2 SQIVND (reference sequence). CDR3 DNA: TGTGCCAGTAGTAGTCAGAGAGGGGAGACCCAGTACTTC. This gives the protein CASSSQRGETQYF. Full variable domain (remainder filled in from reference TRBV19 and TRBJ2-5): DGGITQSPKYLFRKEGQNVTLSCEQNLNHDAMYWYRQDPGQGLRLIYYSQIVNDFQKGDIAEGYSVSREKKESFPLTVTSAQKNPTAFYLCASSSQRGETQYFGPGTRLLVL.

J is TRBJ2-5 and V is TRBV4-2; 13 bases line up with TRBD2. The J call may be faulty, since TRBJ2-7 better matches the DNA end. This CDR3 comprises 18 residues. Looked up from germline, CDR1 is LGHNA and CDR2 is YNFKEQ. CDR3 loop: CASSQEGTGLAGPYEQYF. CDR3 DNA sequence: TGTGCCAGCAGCCAAGAGGGGACGGGACTAGCGGGACCCTACGAGCAGTACTTC.

The chain links TRBV28 to TRBJ2-2; TRBD2 matches 9 bases. Germline CDR1 reads MDHEN; CDR2 reads SYDVKM. The CDR3 runs to 16 residues. V shed 7 bases and J 2 bases; nucleotides not matched to a gene: 8. The CDR3 region is CASKRASGANTGELFF. The CDR3 DNA reads as TGTGCCAGCAAAAGGGCTAGCGGGGCCAACACCGGGGAGCTGTTTTTT.

Of note for this clone: A much bigger clone sits one base away, suggesting this may be a read error. Other DNA sequences of this sample code for an identical CDR3. The J gene is TRBJ2-1, the V gene TRBV27; perhaps TRBD2 as D (5 bases). V dropped 0 bases and J dropped 8 bases, with 5 bases sitting between them. CDR3 length: 12 residues. The germline V gene encodes CDR1 MNHEY and CDR2 SMNVEV (reference sequence). The DNA of the CDR3 is TGTGCCAGCAGTTTATCGAGGGATGAGCAGTTCTTC. Translated, it gives CASSLSRDEQFF.

V and J are TRBV6-1 and TRBJ2-5; maybe TRBD1 (6 bases). The CDR3 consists of 13 residues. Germline-derived CDR1 and CDR2 are MNHNS and SASEGT. Trimming took 5 bases from V and 1 from J, leaving 8 bases between them. The CDR3 DNA reads as TGTGCCAGCAGTCCAGGGGCCCAAGAGACCCAGTACTTC. Translating it yields CASSPGAQETQYF.

The genes are TRBV5-1 and TRBJ2-1; perhaps TRBD1 as D (5 bases). Germline values: CDR1 SGHRS, CDR2 YFSETQ. With 1 base removed from V and 11 bases from J, the gap between germline ends came to 13 bases. This CDR3 contains 13 residues. CDR3 sequence reads: CASSLPSQDQQFF. CDR3 nucleotides: TGCGCCAGCAGCTTGCCTTCACAGGACCAGCAGTTCTTC. The full variable domain, in which reference TRBV5-1 and TRBJ2-1 provide the parts outside the CDR3, is KAGVTQTPRYLIKTRGQQVTLSCSPISGHRSVSWYQQTPGQGLQFLFEYFSETQRNKGNFPGRFSGRQFSNSRSEMNVSTLELGDSALYLCASSLPSQDQQFFGPGTRLTVL.

This chain links TRBV9 with TRBJ2-1, with a tentative D call TRBD2 (5 bases). Germline lookup yields CDR1 SGDLS and CDR2 YYNGEE. This CDR3 spans 14 amino acids. The ends were cut back, 7 bases at V and 3 bases at J, with 14 bases in the middle. The DNA for the CDR3 is TGTGCCAGCGGCGGTCAGCGGCGCTACAATGAGCAGTTCTTC. Protein sequence: CASGGQRRYNEQFF.

This clone was counted ten times or more. The CDR3 here is CASSLSLADPNTGELFF. In nucleotides, the CDR3 is TGTGCCAGCAGCTTAAGTCTAGCGGACCCGAACACCGGGGAGCTGTTTTTT. The rearrangement links TRBV13 to TRBJ2-2; 7 bases agree with TRBD2. V lost 2 bases, J lost 0 bases, and 6 bases stayed unmatched. Germline V gene data show CDR1 as PRHDT and CDR2 as FYEKMQ (reference sequence). There are 17 residues in the CDR3.

This clone was recorded only once. A read error likely explains this, since a far larger clone differs by one base. The sample has other DNA sequences that encode this CDR3 too. This chain joins TRBV11-1 and TRBJ2-7, with D tentatively TRBD2 (6 bases). This CDR3 comprises 13 residues. The V gene's germline CDR1 is SGHAT and CDR2 FQDESV (reference sequence). This CDR3 is CASSLGGVSEQYF. The CDR3, as DNA: TGTGCCAGCAGTTTAGGAGGGGTTAGCGAGCAGTACTTC.

The rearrangement links TRBV19 to TRBJ1-1; D perhaps matches TRBD1 (5 bases). CDR3 length: 17 amino acids. Trimming cost V 2 bases and J 0 bases, with 16 bases left between them. Germline V gives CDR1 LNHDA, CDR2 SQIVND (reference sequence). CDR3 DNA: TGTGCCAGTAGTATAAGACAGCGCCTTGTATTGAACACTGAAGCTTTCTTT. Translating it yields CASSIRQRLVLNTEAFF.

The count of this clone is one. J is TRBJ2-7 and V is TRBV27, with 13 bases aligning to TRBD2. The length of the CDR3 is 15 residues. Trimming removed 2 bases from V and 7 bases from J; junction bases left unmatched: 5. CDR1 is MNHEY, CDR2 SMNVEV, per germline (reference sequence). CDR3 sequence (DNA): TGTGCCAGCAGTTTAGGGACTAGCGGGACTACTGAGCAGTACTTC. Translated, it gives CASSLGTSGTTEQYF.

V gene TRBV18 combines with J gene TRBJ2-3, with TRBD1 as a possible D gene (5 bases). The germline V and J ends were trimmed by 0 bases and 4 bases, with 11 bases remaining between them. The CDR3 loop spans 15 amino acids. Germline-derived CDR1 and CDR2 are KGHSH and LQKENI. This chain's CDR3 is CASSPPAGIADTQYF. DNA of the CDR3: TGTGCCAGCTCACCACCGGCAGGGATTGCAGATACGCAGTATTTT.

CDR3 bases: TGTGCCAGCAGTACTCCTCCGGGGGCCAAAAACATTCAGTACTTC. Translating it yields CASSTPPGAKNIQYF. This rearrangement joins TRBV28 to TRBJ2-4; perhaps TRBD2 as D (5 bases). This CDR3 has 15 residues. With 5 bases removed from V and 1 base from J, the gap between germline ends came to 12 bases. The germline V gene encodes CDR1 MDHEN and CDR2 SYDVKM.

At least ten counts were recorded for this clone. The rearrangement uses TRBV19 and TRBJ2-5, with D unclear. The V gene lost 7 bases and the J gene lost 5 bases, with 17 bases spanning the gap. The CDR3 extends over 14 amino acids. Germline CDR1 LNHDA, CDR2 SQIVND (reference sequence). Here the CDR3 DNA reads TGTGCCAGTACTGGTGGTATATTCGGGGAGACCCAGTACTTC. It is translated as CASTGGIFGETQYF.

For the CDR3, the DNA is TGTGCCAGCGGATACAGGGGGGGGAGGGATGGCTACACCTTC. It translates to CASGYRGGRDGYTF. The V call is TRBV6-5, the J call TRBJ1-2; 8 nucleotides match TRBD1. CDR3 length: 14 residues. With 8 bases clipped from V and 6 bases from J, the junction kept 11 bases outside the gene matches. Germline CDR1 is MNHEY and CDR2 is SVGAGI.

A few counts support this clone. This rearrangement joins TRBV7-2 to TRBJ1-4; TRBD1 matches 9 bases. V shed 5 bases and J 3 bases; nucleotides not matched to a gene: 4. The CDR3 has 15 amino acids. Per germline, CDR1 SGHTA and CDR2 FQGNSA. The CDR3 sequence: CASSPTGGSNEKLFF. In nucleotides, the CDR3 is TGTGCCAGCAGCCCTACAGGGGGCTCTAATGAAAAACTGTTTTTT.

This clone was counted once. This chain joins TRBV27 and TRBJ2-7; 8 nucleotides line up with TRBD1. Germline V gene data show CDR1 as MNHEY and CDR2 as SMNVEV (reference sequence). J lost 2 bases, V lost 9 bases, and 6 bases had no gene match. The CDR3 extends over 13 amino acids. CDR3 coding DNA: TGTGCCAGAGACAGGGGCTCTACCTACGAGCAGTACTTC. It translates to CARDRGSTYEQYF.

This clone showed up just a few times. The genes are TRBV6-4 and TRBJ1-1; D not certain. The CDR3 sequence is 13 residues long. Germline lookup yields CDR1 MRHNA and CDR2 SNTAGT. V shed 5 bases and J shed 0 bases, with 7 bases lying between them. Here the CDR3 reads CASSTEMNTEAFF. The CDR3 DNA follows: TGTGCCAGCAGTACAGAAATGAACACTGAAGCTTTCTTT.

This sequence joins TRBV2 and TRBJ2-1, with D unclear. The CDR3 loop spans 13 amino acids. CDR1 and CDR2 (germline): SNHLY, FYNNEI. V gave up 5 bases and J gave up 0 bases, with 5 bases separating them. The chain's CDR3 is CASSPGSYNEQFF. DNA for the CDR3: TGTGCCAGCAGTCCGGGCTCCTACAATGAGCAGTTCTTC.

The CDR3 reads CASSLNTIYGYTF. CDR3 bases: TGTGCCAGCAGTTTGAACACCATCTATGGCTACACCTTC. The chain has TRBV28 and TRBJ1-2; D not certain. Trimming cost V 3 bases and J 4 bases, with 9 bases left between them. Germline V gene lookup returns CDR1 MDHEN and CDR2 SYDVKM. The CDR3 runs 13 residues.

This clone was picked up a small number of times. The chain uses TRBV5-4 and TRBJ1-2; the match to TRBD1 covers 8 bases. Germline CDR1 SGHNT, CDR2 YYREEE (reference sequence). The CDR3 has 14 amino acids. The junction had 4 bases not matched to a gene; V was cut back by 4 bases and J by 2 bases. The CDR3 spells CASSQDRENYGYTF. The DNA of the CDR3 is TGTGCCAGCAGCCAGGACAGGGAGAACTATGGCTACACCTTC.